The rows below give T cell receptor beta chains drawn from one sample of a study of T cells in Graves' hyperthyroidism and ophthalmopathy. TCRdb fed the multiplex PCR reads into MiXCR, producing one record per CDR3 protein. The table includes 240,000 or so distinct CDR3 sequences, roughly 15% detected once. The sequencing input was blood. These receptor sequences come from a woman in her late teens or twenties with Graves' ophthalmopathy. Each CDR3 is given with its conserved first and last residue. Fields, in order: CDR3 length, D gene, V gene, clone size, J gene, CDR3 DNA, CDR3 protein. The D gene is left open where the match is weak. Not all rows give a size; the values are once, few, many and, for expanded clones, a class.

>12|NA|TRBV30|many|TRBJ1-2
TGTGCCTATACGGGACACTTCTATGGCTACACCTTC
CAYTGHFYGYTF
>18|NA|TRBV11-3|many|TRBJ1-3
TGTGCCAGCAGCTTAGTAGGCAGACCCAAACCTACTGGAAACACCATATATTTT
CASSLVGRPKPTGNTIYF
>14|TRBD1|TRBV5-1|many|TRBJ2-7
TGCGCCAGCTGGGACAGCCTTAGCTCCTACGAGCAGTACTTC
CASWDSLSSYEQYF
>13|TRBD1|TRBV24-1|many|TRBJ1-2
TGTGCCACCAGTGAAGCAGGACAGGATGGCTACACCTTC
CATSEAGQDGYTF
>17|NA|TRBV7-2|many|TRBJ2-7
TGTGCCAGCAGCTTAGGGTTCTCGCTGGGGGGACGCTACGAGCAGTACTTC
CASSLGFSLGGRYEQYF
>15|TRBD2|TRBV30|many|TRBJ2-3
TGTGCCTGGACCCGACTAGCTGCTAGCACAGATACGCAGTATTTT
CAWTRLAASTDTQYF
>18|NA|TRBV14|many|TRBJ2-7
TGTGCCAGCAGCAGTTATAGTGGGTTGAGGCTAAATCCCTACGAGCAGTACTTC
CASSSYSGLRLNPYEQYF
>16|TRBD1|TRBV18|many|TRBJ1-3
TGTGCCAGCTCGCCTAACAGGGGATCGAGTGGAAACACCATATATTTT
CASSPNRGSSGNTIYF
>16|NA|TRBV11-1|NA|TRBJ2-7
TGCGCCAGCAGCTTTGGTAGTTCTACAGGGACCTACGAGCAGTACTTC
CASSFGSSTGTYEQYF
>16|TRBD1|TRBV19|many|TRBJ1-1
TGTGCCAGTAGTACTACCATGACAGGGGGCTATTCTGAAGCTTTCTTT
CASSTTMTGGYSEAFF
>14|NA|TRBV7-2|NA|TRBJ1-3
TGTGCCAGCAGCGGCCGGGACAATGGAAACACCATATATTTT
CASSGRDNGNTIYF
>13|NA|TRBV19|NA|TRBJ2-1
TGTGCCAGTAGTATACGGGTAGTCAATGAGCAGTTCTTC
CASSIRVVNEQFF
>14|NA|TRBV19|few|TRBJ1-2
TGTGCCAGTAAAATCGGTACAAATGGAGTAGGCTACACCTTC
CASKIGTNGVGYTF
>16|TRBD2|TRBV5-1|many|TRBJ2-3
TGCGCCAGCAGCATACTAGCGGGGGGGGGCACAGATACGCAGTATTTT
CASSILAGGGTDTQYF
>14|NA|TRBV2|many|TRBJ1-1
TGTGCCAGCACCGTCGCGTTTGCGAACACTGAAGCTTTCTTT
CASTVAFANTEAFF
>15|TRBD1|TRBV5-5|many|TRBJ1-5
TGTGCCAGCAGCTTGGCAGGGGGGTGGATTCAGCCCCAGCATTTT
CASSLAGGWIQPQHF
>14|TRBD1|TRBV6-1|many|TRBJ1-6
TGTGCCAGCAGAACCTTGACAGGGAATTCACCCCTCCACTTT
CASRTLTGNSPLHF
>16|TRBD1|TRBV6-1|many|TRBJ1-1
TGTGCCAGCAGCTGGGACAGGGGCCCGATGAACACTGAAGCTTTCTTT
CASSWDRGPMNTEAFF
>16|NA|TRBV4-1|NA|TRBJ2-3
TGCGCCAGCAGCCAAGAGGGGAGCTTTCGCACAGATACGCAGTATTTT
CASSQEGSFRTDTQYF
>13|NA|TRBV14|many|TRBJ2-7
TGTGCCAGCAGCCCGGTTTGGGGATACGAGCAGTACTTC
CASSPVWGYEQYF
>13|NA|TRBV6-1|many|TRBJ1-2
TGTGCCAGCAGTTTTTCAGGGTTTGATGGCTACACCTTC
CASSFSGFDGYTF
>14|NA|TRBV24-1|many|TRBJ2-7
TGTGCCACCAGTGATGACGGTGCGCTCGACGAGCAGTACTTC
CATSDDGALDEQYF
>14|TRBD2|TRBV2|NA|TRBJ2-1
TGTGCCAGCAGTGAGACTAGCGGGAGGAATGAGCAGTTCTTC
CASSETSGRNEQFF
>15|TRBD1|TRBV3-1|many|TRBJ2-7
TGTGCCAGCAGCCTCGCCGGGACAGGCCACTTCGAGCAGTACTTC
CASSLAGTGHFEQYF
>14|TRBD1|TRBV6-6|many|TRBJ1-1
TGTGCCAGCAGTTACAAGGGGGCTGTTGTGGAAGCTTTCTTT
CASSYKGAVVEAFF